The clone carrying this TCR beta chain was counted between two and nine times. Its specificity is unknown. This specimen belongs to a study of post-analysis software for immune sequencing data. Researchers reported that TCR beta cDNA libraries carried unique molecular identifiers. TCRdb redid the calling of the PCR reads with MiXCR, one entry per CDR3 protein. Here the sample spans fewer than 850,000 distinct CDR3 sequences, 30% being singletons. Findings and limits, study-wide: Samples sharing a preparation batch grouped tightly together when assessed by F measure. Included in a set of a handful of TRBV segments more frequent in patients than controls were TRBV5-6, TRBV5-1 and TRBV20-1.

Trimming cost V 2 bases and J 1 base, with 6 bases left between them. The CDR3 extends over 13 amino acids. The germline gives CDR1 SGHRS, CDR2 YFSETQ. This clonotype originated in a girl aged 5-17 years with multiple sclerosis. Material: blood. The chain is built from TRBV5-1 and TRBJ1-2; D gene unclear. The CDR3 is CASSFDGNYGYTF. CDR3 DNA: TGCGCCAGCAGCTTCGACGGTAACTATGGCTACACCTTC.